This T cell receptor beta chain was sequenced in a study of blood T cell repertoires in COVID-19. Germline V lookup: CDR1 KGHDR, CDR2 SFDVKD. J gave up 1 base and V 1 base, and 10 bases lay outside the gene matches. This CDR3 is 19 amino acids long. Measured with immunoSEQ multiplex PCR; TCRdb has only the in-frame clones, and not every one. This table has a few hundred thousand clones, 85% to 90% appearing once. The sample holds a few counts of this clone. The rearrangement joins TRBV24-1 to TRBJ1-5; 9 bases are a match to TRBD1. The source material was PBMCs or T cells enriched from blood (not recorded which). This TCR was sampled from a woman in her 50s who had recovered from COVID-19. CDR3 bases: TGTGCCACCAGTGATTTAGAGGACAGGGGAAAAAGAAGCAATCAGCCCCAGCATTTT. Residues: CATSDLEDRGKRSNQPQHF.